This TCR beta chain came from a study of cytomegalovirus exposure and HLA in healthy donors. Overall study results and limits: TCR beta chains numbering some 160 were designated cytomegalovirus-associated. Subsequent analysis revealed that first-cohort TCR clusters tended to co-occur in the 110 or so validation repertoires.

In the case of this clone: The target antigen is unknown.

This CDR3 spans 18 amino acids. With 2 bases clipped from V and 5 bases from J, the junction kept 14 bases outside the gene matches. Germline V gene data show CDR1 as MGHRA and CDR2 as YSYEKL. TCRdb keeps only in-frame clones here, not all; method: immunoSEQ multiplex PCR. Of 200,000 or so clones listed, roughly 84% are singletons. The donors were in the roughly 120-subject validation cohort, distinct from the approximately 670-subject first cohort. The sequence came from a young woman in good health and CMV-seropositive. Material for sequencing was PBMCs. The J gene is TRBJ2-2, the V gene TRBV4-1, with 7 bases fitting TRBD1. CDR3 sequence reads: CASSQMPGTALGTGELFF. CDR3 in DNA: TGCGCCAGCAGCCAAATGCCCGGGACAGCGTTAGGAACCGGGGAGCTGTTTTTT.